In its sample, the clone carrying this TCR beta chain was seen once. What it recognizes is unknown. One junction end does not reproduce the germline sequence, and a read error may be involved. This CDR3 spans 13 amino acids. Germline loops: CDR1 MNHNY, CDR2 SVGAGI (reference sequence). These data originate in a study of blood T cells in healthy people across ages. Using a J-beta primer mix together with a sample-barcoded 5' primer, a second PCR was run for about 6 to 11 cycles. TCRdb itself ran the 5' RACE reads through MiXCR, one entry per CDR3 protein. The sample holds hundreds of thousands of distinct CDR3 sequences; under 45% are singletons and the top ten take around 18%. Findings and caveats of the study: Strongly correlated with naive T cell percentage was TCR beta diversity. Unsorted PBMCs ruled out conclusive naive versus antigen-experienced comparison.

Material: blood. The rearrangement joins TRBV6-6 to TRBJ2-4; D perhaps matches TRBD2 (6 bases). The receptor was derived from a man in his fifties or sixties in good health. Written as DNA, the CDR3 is TGTGCCAGCAGGTTAGGAGGGCCGGACATTCAGAACTTC. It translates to CASRLGGPDIQNF.